This T cell receptor (beta chain) originates from a study of cytomegalovirus exposure and HLA in healthy donors. Study-level results: As a later analysis revealed, the rate of TCR association differed by HLA locus, with DRB1 most and HLA-C fewest. In an earlier analysis, in 540 or so donors, most V segments appeared productive either ~90% or ~30% of the time. In a later analysis, parvovirus B19, influenza, CMV and Epstein-Barr virus appeared linked to several top co-occurrence clusters.

Of note for this clone: As yet, its antigen is unknown.

It was with 60 Vbeta and 13 Jbeta primers that the PCR ran. Per the authors' pipeline: Some 9.9 million shared chains were among about 80 million unique TCR beta chains counted in a later analysis. The data were produced by immunoSEQ multiplex PCR, yet TCRdb's version contains in-frame clones alone and is incomplete. V and J calls and clone size are as listed in that table; D and trimming were resolved from the DNA. The data contain more than 95,000 clones, around 67% of them singletons. This CDR3 region has 14 residues. V lost 4 bases, J lost 10 bases, and 4 bases stayed unmatched. Germline V gene sequence: CDR1 LNHDA, CDR2 SQIVND (reference sequence).

The V gene is TRBV19, the J gene TRBJ2-1; 13 bases align to TRBD2. The specimen was PBMCs. This sequence was found in a man aged 60 to 75 in good health and CMV-seropositive. The CDR3 DNA sequence: TGTGCCAGTAGTACGCCGGGACTAGCGGGGGAGCAGTTCTTC. This translates into CASSTPGLAGEQFF.